Listed here are 26 T cell receptor beta chains from one sample, sequenced in a study of CD8 T cells in ankylosing spondylitis. General study points: One TCR beta motif, made up of fewer than 10 highly homologous variants, appeared characteristic of ankylosing spondylitis blood.

In TCRdb, the 5' RACE reads were re-called with MiXCR into one record per CDR3 protein. This sample has roughly 700,000 distinct CDR3 sequences, with 15% to 20% found just once. For these receptors, no antigen is known. Sample: blood, either unsorted or a sorted T cell fraction (not recorded which). Source of these receptors: a male donor with ankylosing spondylitis.

This clonotype appeared many times. This chain uses TRBV20-1 with TRBJ2-3; TRBD2 matches at 10 bases. The ends lost 3 bases at V and 4 bases at J; junction bases unmatched: 7. The CDR3 loop spans 15 amino acids. CDR1 is DFQATT and CDR2 is SNEGSKA in the germline V gene (reference sequence). The DNA for the CDR3 is TGCAGTGCTAGGCCAGGGAGCGGGGGGGCAGATACGCAGTATTTT. Translation: CSARPGSGGADTQYF.

This clonotype was seen a handful of times. The rearrangement uses TRBV7-2 and TRBJ2-2; the D gene is possibly TRBD2 (7 bases). Trimming removed 3 bases at V and 5 bases at J, with 13 bases between. Germline V gives CDR1 SGHTA, CDR2 FQGNSA. The CDR3 runs 15 residues. The CDR3: CASSFSRGATGELFF. CDR3 in DNA: TGTGCCAGCAGCTTTAGTCGGGGGGCAACCGGGGAGCTGTTTTTT.

The table lists this clonotype with a few counts. The chain employs TRBV4-1 and TRBJ2-7; 7 bases are shared with TRBD1. The CDR3 is 16 amino acids. Looked up from germline, CDR1 is MGHRA and CDR2 is YSYEKL. Germline trimming cut 2 bases from V and 2 bases from J; bases unmatched to any gene: 9. CDR3: CASSQLTGDPTYEQYF. CDR3 coding DNA: TGCGCCAGCAGCCAACTAACAGGGGACCCTACCTACGAGCAGTACTTC.

CDR3 protein: CASSPLGWGVDYGYTF. The CDR3 nucleotides are TGTGCCAGCAGCCCCCTGGGGTGGGGAGTCGACTATGGCTACACCTTC. The V and J genes are TRBV11-2 and TRBJ1-2; no definite D call. The CDR3 has 16 amino acids. The germline V and J ends were trimmed by 5 bases and 3 bases, with 19 bases remaining between them. Germline V gene lookup returns CDR1 SGHAT and CDR2 FQNNGV.

The rearrangement joins TRBV20-1 to TRBJ2-5; D remains ambiguous. The germline V gene has CDR1 DFQATT and CDR2 SNEGSKA (reference sequence). V was shortened by 7 bases and J by 5 bases, with 11 bases between the two germline ends. This CDR3 is built from 11 residues. DNA for the CDR3: TGCAGTGTACCGGTAGGGGAGACCCAGTACTTC. This translates into CSVPVGETQYF.

This clonotype was seen more than once but under ten times. The chain links TRBV7-9 to TRBJ1-1; D unresolved. The germline V gene encodes CDR1 SEHNR and CDR2 FQNEAQ (reference sequence). The CDR3 spans 12 residues. The V end was cut by 11 bases, the J end by 0 bases, with 10 bases between. The CDR3 nucleotides are TGTGCCTCTGGAGCTCTGAACACTGAAGCTTTCTTT. Amino acids: CASGALNTEAFF.

The table lists this clonotype with a few counts. J is TRBJ2-2 and V is TRBV9, with a tentative D call TRBD1 (5 bases). Between the trimmed V and J ends, which lost 3 bases and 3 bases, there was a span of 21 bases. This CDR3 spans 18 amino acids. Germline V gene lookup returns CDR1 SGDLS and CDR2 YYNGEE. The DNA for the CDR3 is TGTGCCAGCAGCGGCGGCAGGGATTGGCGTCCGGACACCGGGGAGCTGTTTTTT. Amino acid sequence: CASSGGRDWRPDTGELFF.

The V and J genes are TRBV4-3 and TRBJ2-4; TRBD2 matches at 7 bases. Germline lookup yields CDR1 LGHNA and CDR2 YSLEER. There are 17 residues in the CDR3. Trimming at V came to 0 bases and at J to 3 bases, leaving 8 bases not matched to a gene. The CDR3 here is CASSQENHLAVKNIQYF. CDR3 nucleotides: TGCGCCAGCAGCCAAGAAAACCATCTAGCGGTCAAAAACATTCAGTACTTC.

This clonotype was seen more than once but under ten times. The rearrangement links TRBV11-2 to TRBJ2-3; no definite D call. The CDR3 has 13 residues. The germline V gene encodes CDR1 SGHAT and CDR2 FQNNGV. V was trimmed by 11 bases and J by 2 bases, leaving 14 bases between them. CDR3 sequence: CAGATPDTDTQYF. The CDR3, as DNA: TGTGCCGGAGCTACCCCTGACACAGATACGCAGTATTTT.

The chain couples TRBV11-2 to TRBJ2-2; 10 bases agree with TRBD2. Germline V gene lookup returns CDR1 SGHAT and CDR2 FQNNGV. V was pared by 4 bases and J by 8 bases, with 4 bases of the junction left unmatched. This CDR3 has 14 residues. CDR3 DNA: TGTGCCAGCAGCTGGGGGACTAGCGCGGGGGAGCTGTTTTTT. This codes for CASSWGTSAGELFF.

The rearrangement joins TRBV29-1 to TRBJ1-5, with D uncertain. The V end was cut by 1 base, the J end by 0 bases, with 4 bases between. The CDR3 runs to 13 residues. CDR1 and CDR2 (germline): SQVTM, ANQGSEA. CDR3 DNA sequence: TGCAGCGTTGAAGTAGTTAGCAATCAGCCCCAGCATTTT. Residues: CSVEVVSNQPQHF. Based on the CDR3 plus reference TRBV29-1 and TRBJ1-5, the full variable domain is SAVISQKPSRDICQRGTSLTIQCQVDSQVTMMFWYRQQPGQSLTLIATANQGSEATYESGFVIDKFPISRPNLTFSTLTVSNMSPEDSSIYLCSVEVVSNQPQHFGDGTRLSIL.

This clonotype has a handful of counts. The chain recombines TRBV3-1 with TRBJ2-7; D perhaps matches TRBD2 (5 bases). The length of the CDR3 is 12 residues. CDR1 is LGHDT, CDR2 YNNKEL, per germline (reference sequence). Trimming stripped 5 bases from V and 5 bases from J, with 10 bases between. Here the CDR3 DNA reads TGTGCCAGCAGCACCTTCGGGGACGAGCAGTACTTC. Its translation is CASSTFGDEQYF.

The table lists this clonotype with a few counts. This chain joins TRBV29-1 and TRBJ1-2; 8 nucleotides line up with TRBD1. The CDR3 has 13 residues. Germline assignment: CDR1 SQVTM and CDR2 ANQGSEA. The V segment lost 7 bases and the J segment 3 bases; nucleotides outside the gene matches: 7. The CDR3 DNA reads as TGCAGCGGTGGACAGGGTATCGACTATGGCTACACCTTC. It codes for CSGGQGIDYGYTF.

Only a few counts were recorded for this clonotype. The chain couples TRBV9 to TRBJ2-7; TRBD2 might be the D (6 bases). Germline CDR1 is SGDLS and CDR2 is YYNGEE. The V gene lost 0 bases and the J gene lost 4 bases, with 17 bases spanning the gap. The CDR3 has 16 amino acids. The CDR3 here is CASSVEYGGKRYEQYF. The CDR3 bases are TGTGCCAGCAGCGTAGAGTACGGCGGGAAACGGTACGAGCAGTACTTC.

This clonotype was counted many times. The V and J genes are TRBV12-3 or TRBV12-4 and TRBJ2-7; D may be TRBD2 (5 bases). The CDR3 runs 15 residues. Trimming removed 4 bases from V and 6 bases from J, with 19 bases in between. CDR3 sequence (DNA): TGTGCCAGCAGTTACCTTAGGACTCGCAGAGGCGAGCAGTACTTC. This codes for CASSYLRTRRGEQYF.

This clonotype was observed a handful of times. V usage is TRBV4-1 and J usage is TRBJ1-1; D possibly corresponds to TRBD1 (6 bases). From germline, CDR1 is MGHRA and CDR2 YSYEKL. The V and J ends lost 4 bases and 4 bases respectively, with 13 bases between them. CDR3 length: 14 amino acids. This chain's CDR3 is CASSLTEGVTEAFF. The CDR3 DNA sequence: TGCGCCAGCAGCCTCACGGAGGGGGTCACTGAAGCTTTCTTT.

The rearrangement uses TRBV19 and TRBJ1-1; D ambiguous. Germline V gene sequence: CDR1 LNHDA, CDR2 SQIVND (reference sequence). CDR3 size: 13 residues. V was clipped by 2 bases and J by 7 bases, with 11 bases between them. The CDR3 DNA sequence: TGTGCCAGTAGTATAAGTTCGGACCATGAAGCTTTCTTT. It encodes CASSISSDHEAFF. The whole variable domain, filled in from reference TRBV19 and TRBJ1-1, reads DGGITQSPKYLFRKEGQNVTLSCEQNLNHDAMYWYRQDPGQGLRLIYYSQIVNDFQKGDIAEGYSVSREKKESFPLTVTSAQKNPTAFYLCASSISSDHEAFFGQGTRLTVV.

The chain has TRBV11-2 and TRBJ2-5; no clear D gene. V was clipped by 0 bases and J by 4 bases, with 12 bases between them. From germline, CDR1 is SGHAT and CDR2 FQNNGV. The CDR3 consists of 15 residues. CDR3 coding DNA: TGTGCCAGCAGCTTAGACCCATCGGCAGTAGAGACCCAGTACTTC. Protein sequence: CASSLDPSAVETQYF.

This clonotype was found many times. The chain joins TRBV5-1 to TRBJ2-3; D is ambiguous. Per the germline V gene, CDR1 is SGHRS and CDR2 is YFSETQ. V dropped 4 bases and J dropped 2 bases, with 8 bases sitting between them. The CDR3 spans 13 residues. Here the CDR3 reads CASSPGSTDTQYF. CDR3 bases: TGCGCCAGCAGCCCCGGCTCCACAGATACGCAGTATTTT.

This clonotype was found a few times. The rearrangement uses TRBV29-1 and TRBJ2-1, with 9 bases lining up with TRBD1. The CDR3 runs 15 residues. The J segment lost 2 bases and the V segment lost 4 bases, leaving 6 bases of the junction unmatched. From germline, CDR1 is SQVTM and CDR2 ANQGSEA. CDR3: CSVAQGATAYNEQFF. As DNA, the CDR3 is TGCAGCGTTGCACAGGGGGCTACAGCCTACAATGAGCAGTTCTTC.

This clonotype showed up just a few times. V and J are TRBV5-1 and TRBJ2-3; unclear D gene. The ends were cut back, 4 bases at V and 2 bases at J, with 8 bases in the middle. Per germline, CDR1 SGHRS and CDR2 YFSETQ. The CDR3 has 13 amino acids. The CDR3 bases are TGCGCCAGCAGCCCTGACAACACAGATACGCAGTATTTT. Its protein is CASSPDNTDTQYF.

This clonotype was observed a few times. CDR3 protein: CASSLWQYNEQFF. In DNA, the CDR3 is TGTGCCAGCAGTTTGTGGCAGTACAATGAGCAGTTCTTC. The chain is built from TRBV28 and TRBJ2-1; D ambiguous. The germline V and J ends were trimmed by 3 bases and 4 bases, with 7 bases remaining between them. The CDR3 has 13 amino acids. Germline V gene sequence: CDR1 MDHEN, CDR2 SYDVKM.

The chain recombines TRBV6-1 with TRBJ1-5, with D possibly being TRBD1 (5 bases). The V gene lost 7 bases and the J gene lost 6 bases, with 10 bases spanning the gap. Germline CDR1 reads MNHNS; CDR2 reads SASEGT. The length of the CDR3 is 12 residues. The CDR3 loop reads CASNRGGQPQHF. CDR3 nucleotide sequence: TGTGCCAGCAATCGGGGGGGTCAGCCCCAGCATTTT.

The chain couples TRBV12-3 or TRBV12-4 to TRBJ2-3; the match to TRBD2 covers 11 bases. The J segment lost 7 bases and the V segment lost 1 base, leaving 4 bases of the junction unmatched. This CDR3 is built from 15 residues. CDR3: CASSLVAGGVYTQYF. CDR3 DNA: TGTGCCAGCAGTTTAGTAGCGGGGGGGGTTTATACGCAGTATTTT.

This clonotype was counted ten times or more. The chain combines TRBV18 with TRBJ2-3; D is ambiguous. V shed 8 bases and J shed 2 bases, with 8 bases lying between them. CDR1 is KGHSH and CDR2 is LQKENI in the germline V gene. There are 12 residues in the CDR3. CDR3 sequence (DNA): TGTGCCAGCAGTCCTAACACAGATACGCAGTATTTT. It translates to CASSPNTDTQYF.

This clonotype appeared many times. DNA of the CDR3: TGTGCCAGCAGCTTCACTGGATACTCCTACAATGAGCAGTTCTTC. Translation gives CASSFTGYSYNEQFF. The rearrangement uses TRBV5-6 and TRBJ2-1; unclear D gene. The germline CDR1 and CDR2 sequences are SGHDT and YYEEEE. The V end lost 2 bases, the J end lost 0 bases, and 9 bases lay between the germline ends. This CDR3 has 15 residues.